Presented here are 10 T cell receptor beta chains from one specimen sequenced in a study of beta chain features in type 1 diabetes. TCRB transcripts that were expressed got sequenced, as all of the isolated RNA had been reverse transcribed. The protocol was immunoSEQ multiplex PCR, while the TCRdb copy is restricted to in-frame clones and leaves out a portion. The sample has 120,000 to 150,000 clones; 48% are singletons. Sequencing input: Tregs from blood. The receptors were gathered from a man aged 18 to 29 in good health.

The rearrangement joins TRBV6-6 to TRBJ1-2, with D unclear. The germline CDR1 and CDR2 sequences are MNHNY and SVGAGI (reference sequence). This CDR3 is 16 amino acids long. V shed 7 bases and J shed 7 bases, with 25 bases lying between them. In nucleotides, the CDR3 is TGTGCCAGCACCGCATACCCTGGGCTCAGGTCTGGTGGCTACACCTTC. Protein sequence: CASTAYPGLRSGGYTF.

V gene TRBV5-1 combines with J gene TRBJ2-1; 9 bases fit TRBD2. The germline CDR1 and CDR2 sequences are SGHRS and YFSETQ. CDR3 size: 16 residues. Trimming took 0 bases from V and 8 from J; bases not matched to a gene: 9. CDR3 sequence: CASSLAGVAGADEQFF. CDR3 sequence (DNA): TGCGCCAGCAGCTTGGCCGGGGTAGCGGGGGCGGATGAGCAGTTCTTC.

The chain has TRBV19 and TRBJ1-4, with D possibly being TRBD1 (5 bases). The V gene's germline CDR1 is LNHDA and CDR2 SQIVND (reference sequence). The V end was cut by 4 bases, the J end by 0 bases, with 9 bases between. The CDR3 runs to 15 residues. The CDR3 nucleotides read TGTGCCAGTAGTAGACAGTATGCAACTAATGAAAAACTGTTTTTT. It specifies CASSRQYATNEKLFF.

The chain carries TRBV7-2 and TRBJ1-2; TRBD1 is a possible D gene (5 bases). The germline CDR1 and CDR2 sequences are SGHTA and FQGNSA. There are 15 residues in the CDR3. V shed 7 bases and J shed 6 bases, with 21 bases lying between them. This CDR3 reads CASNYPGRGRNGYTF. As DNA, the CDR3 is TGTGCCAGCAATTACCCGGGCCGGGGGAGGAATGGCTACACCTTC.

This clone was counted only a few times. The chain combines TRBV6-1 with TRBJ2-1; 8 bases are shared with TRBD2. Germline V gene sequence: CDR1 MNHNS, CDR2 SASEGT. J lost 9 bases, V lost 6 bases, and 13 bases had no gene match. The length of the CDR3 is 15 residues. CDR3: CASSPIPGGIGEQFF. For the CDR3, the DNA is TGTGCCAGCAGCCCCATTCCGGGAGGGATCGGTGAGCAGTTCTTC.

This chain uses TRBV29-1 with TRBJ1-1; D is unclear. Germline V gene sequence: CDR1 SQVTM, CDR2 ANQGSEA. The CDR3 runs to 11 residues. Trimming removed 6 bases at V and 12 bases at J, with 17 bases between. CDR3 bases: TGCAGCGTCACAACGAAGAGGTTATCTTTCTTT. Encoded protein: CSVTTKRLSFF.

This clone was seen a handful of times. This chain links TRBV28 with TRBJ2-5; 7 bases map to TRBD1. This CDR3 comprises 13 residues. The junction had 6 bases not matched to a gene; V was cut back by 6 bases and J by 5 bases. CDR1 and CDR2 (germline): MDHEN, SYDVKM. CDR3 sequence reads: CASSKGAWETQYF. The CDR3 DNA reads TGTGCCAGCAGCAAGGGGGCGTGGGAGACCCAGTACTTC.

The chain couples TRBV15 to TRBJ1-5, with unresolved D. The CDR3 totals 15 residues. Trimming removed 0 bases at V and 4 bases at J, with 10 bases between. The germline V gene encodes CDR1 LNHNV and CDR2 YYDKDF (reference sequence). CDR3 sequence reads: CATSRDLGHNQPQHF. DNA for the CDR3: TGTGCCACCAGCAGAGATCTGGGCCATAATCAGCCCCAGCATTTT. The full variable domain, with the rest looked up from reference TRBV15 and TRBJ1-5, is DAMVIQNPRYQVTQFGKPVTLSCSQTLNHNVMYWYQQKSSQAPKLLFHYYDKDFNNEADTPDNFQSRRPNTSFCFLDIRSPGLGDTAMYLCATSRDLGHNQPQHFGDGTRLSIL.

The J gene is TRBJ1-4, the V gene TRBV7-9; possibly TRBD1 for D (5 bases). The V end lost 5 bases, the J end lost 5 bases, and 9 bases lay between the germline ends. Germline values: CDR1 SEHNR, CDR2 FQNEAQ (reference sequence). This CDR3 contains 13 residues. CDR3 nucleotides: TGTGCCAGCAGCCCGCGGGGCAATGAAAAACTGTTTTTT. As protein: CASSPRGNEKLFF.

The chain is built from TRBV20-1 and TRBJ2-7, with D perhaps TRBD1 (6 bases). The CDR3 runs 11 residues. CDR1 is DFQATT and CDR2 is SNEGSKA in the germline V gene (reference sequence). The ends were cut back, 7 bases at V and 5 bases at J, with 12 bases in the middle. The chain's CDR3 is CSGGGLHEQYF. CDR3 DNA: TGCAGTGGAGGGGGTCTCCACGAGCAGTACTTC.